Listed below are T cell receptor beta chains from one sample, sequenced in a study of regulatory T cells in long-lasting Graves disease. MiXCR, applied by TCRdb to the multiplex PCR reads, yields one record per CDR3 protein. The sample carries more than 300,000 distinct CDR3 sequences, 20% to 25% recorded once. Sequences were derived from peripheral blood mononuclear cells (PBMCs), sampled when the disease was refractory, from a patient treated with antithyroid drugs. These receptors were obtained from a woman aged 40 to 49 with Graves disease. Each CDR3 is given with its conserved first and last residue. A D gene is named only where the DNA matches it firmly. For some rows the clone size is stated as once, few or many, or as a class when expanded; others skip it.

V	size	D	J	CDR3	DNA
TRBV28	many	NA	TRBJ1-5	CATRFIRSFGSNQPQHF	TGTGCCACCCGATTCATTCGGAGTTTCGGGAGCAATCAGCCCCAGCATTTT
TRBV27	NA	NA	TRBJ2-1	CASSLMPGSYNEQFF	TGTGCCAGCAGTTTAATGCCGGGCTCCTACAATGAGCAGTTCTTC
TRBV14	few	NA	TRBJ1-2	CASSQGKNYGYTF	TGTGCCAGCAGCCAAGGAAAAAACTATGGCTACACCTTC
TRBV2	few	NA	TRBJ2-5	CASRQKETQYF	TGCGCCAGCAGACAAAAAGAGACCCAGTACTTC
TRBV12-3/TRBV12-4	once	NA	TRBJ1-2	CASSLGRNGHGYTF	TGTGCCAGCAGTTTAGGGAGAAATGGTCACGGCTACACCTTC
TRBV5-1	NA	NA	TRBJ1-3	CASKMGLSYGNTIYF	TGCGCCAGCAAAATGGGACTGTCGTACGGAAACACCATATATTTT
TRBV29-1	many	NA	TRBJ2-7	CSAESGDTNYEQYF	TGCAGCGCCGAATCTGGGGACACAAACTACGAGCAGTACTTC
TRBV5-5	few	NA	TRBJ1-3	CASSLVVFGNTIYF	TGTGCCAGCAGCTTGGTGGTTTTTGGAAACACCATATATTTT
TRBV7-6	few	NA	TRBJ1-1	CASSLEIRNTEAFF	TGTGCCAGCAGCTTAGAAATTCGAAACACTGAAGCTTTCTTT
TRBV5-1	NA	TRBD1	TRBJ2-7	CASSLGTGGAEQYF	TGCGCCAGCAGCTTGGGGACAGGGGGCGCCGAGCAGTACTTC
TRBV28	many	NA	TRBJ2-5	CASSLYPYAGEETQYF	TGTGCCAGCAGTTTATACCCCTATGCGGGCGAAGAGACCCAGTACTTC
TRBV28	many	NA	TRBJ1-4	CASIGPTNEKLFF	TGTGCCAGCATAGGGCCAACTAATGAAAAACTGTTTTTT
TRBV11-3	NA	NA	TRBJ1-6	CASNQNAGINSPLHF	TGTGCCAGCAACCAAAATGCAGGGATCAATTCACCCCTCCACTTT
TRBV12-3/TRBV12-4	NA	NA	TRBJ2-3	CASSLEDTQYF	TGTGCCAGCAGTTTGGAGGATACGCAGTATTTT
TRBV27	few	NA	TRBJ2-7	CASRLRTGNEQYF	TGTGCCAGCAGGCTACGTACGGGAAACGAGCAGTACTTC
TRBV3-1	few	TRBD2	TRBJ2-4	CASSAFGGDKNIQYF	TGTGCCAGCAGTGCCTTCGGGGGGGACAAAAACATTCAGTACTTC
TRBV20-1	few	TRBD1	TRBJ1-4	CSASRRQGDGEKLFF	TGCAGTGCTAGCAGAAGACAGGGGGATGGTGAAAAACTGTTTTTT
TRBV5-1	many	NA	TRBJ1-5	CASSLDAGQPQHF	TGCGCCAGCAGCTTGGATGCAGGCCAGCCCCAGCATTTT
TRBV7-8	many	NA	TRBJ1-5	CASSLGSGGGQPQHF	TGTGCCAGCAGCTTAGGATCGGGGGGCGGGCAGCCCCAGCATTTT
TRBV11-2	many	TRBD1	TRBJ2-5	CASSQNQMGQGHRSQYF	TGTGCCAGCAGTCAAAACCAAATGGGACAGGGCCATAGGAGCCAGTACTTC
TRBV12-3/TRBV12-4	many	NA	TRBJ1-4	CASSSNLGTSTRSEKLFF	TGTGCCAGCAGTTCCAACCTCGGGACAAGCACCCGGAGTGAAAAACTGTTTTTT
TRBV19	NA	NA	TRBJ2-7	CASSWDFSSYEQYF	TGTGCCAGTAGCTGGGACTTCAGCTCCTACGAGCAGTACTTC
TRBV28	NA	NA	TRBJ2-1	CASLSPRLVYNEQFF	TGTGCCAGCCTATCACCCAGACTAGTCTACAATGAGCAGTTCTTC
TRBV6-1	many	TRBD1	TRBJ2-7	CASSADRGGWYEQYF	TGTGCCAGCAGCGCCGACAGGGGTGGATGGTACGAGCAGTACTTC
TRBV27	NA	NA	TRBJ2-1	CASSSLSVSSYNEQFF	TGTGCCAGCAGTTCTCTAAGTGTTAGCTCCTACAATGAGCAGTTCTTC
TRBV12-3/TRBV12-4	many	NA	TRBJ1-6	CASSLGRKNNSPLHF	TGTGCCAGCAGTTTGGGGCGGAAGAATAATTCACCCCTCCACTTT
TRBV27	few	NA	TRBJ2-7	CASSPGPENEQYF	TGTGCCAGCAGCCCAGGTCCCGAAAACGAGCAGTACTTC
TRBV13	many	NA	TRBJ1-1	CASSDSSRNTEAFF	TGTGCCAGCAGTGACTCCTCAAGAAACACTGAAGCTTTCTTT
TRBV2	few	TRBD2	TRBJ2-2	CARKLAGGSGELFF	TGTGCCAGGAAACTAGCGGGAGGGTCCGGGGAGCTGTTTTTT
TRBV11-1	few	NA	TRBJ2-2	CASSPQAGAGTGELFF	TGTGCCAGCAGCCCCCAGGCGGGGGCAGGAACCGGGGAGCTGTTTTTT
TRBV20-1	many	NA	TRBJ2-4	CSARREISGAKNIQYF	TGCAGTGCTAGAAGGGAGATATCGGGAGCCAAAAACATTCAGTACTTC
TRBV12-3/TRBV12-4	NA	TRBD1	TRBJ2-7	CASREDRPYEQYF	TGTGCCAGCAGAGAGGACAGGCCCTACGAGCAGTACTTC
TRBV7-9	NA	TRBD1	TRBJ1-3	CASSLETGVKGNTIYF	TGTGCCAGCAGCTTGGAGACAGGGGTTAAGGGCAACACCATATATTTT
TRBV7-6	NA	TRBD1	TRBJ2-7	CASSLSLEDTGAGEQYF	TGTGCCAGCAGCTTAAGCCTCGAGGACACAGGGGCGGGCGAGCAGTACTTC
TRBV6-2/TRBV6-3	many	NA	TRBJ2-7	CASSVYPKPYEQYF	TGTGCCAGCAGTGTGTACCCCAAACCCTACGAGCAGTACTTC
TRBV20-1	NA	TRBD2	TRBJ2-2	CSARASGVQNTGELFF	TGCAGTGCTAGGGCTAGCGGGGTTCAGAACACCGGGGAGCTGTTTTTT
TRBV5-1	NA	TRBD1	TRBJ1-2	CASSDRGRDYGYTF	TGCGCCAGCAGCGACAGGGGGCGAGACTATGGCTACACCTTC
TRBV28	many	NA	TRBJ2-2	CASSLGLAPGELFF	TGTGCCAGCAGTTTGGGGCTAGCGCCCGGGGAGCTGTTTTTT
TRBV14	few	NA	TRBJ2-6	CASSHINEFVLTF	TGTGCCAGCAGCCACATTAATGAGTTCGTCCTGACTTTC
TRBV5-1	few	TRBD1	TRBJ2-7	CASSDPGTGRDEQYF	TGCGCCAGCAGCGATCCCGGGACAGGGCGCGACGAGCAGTACTTC
TRBV28	many	NA	TRBJ1-6	CASSLNSRNSPLHF	TGTGCCAGCAGTTTAAACAGCCGGAATTCACCCCTCCACTTT
TRBV19	few	TRBD1	TRBJ1-2	CASSLSPGQAWLHRTFRPGYTF	TGTGCCAGTAGTCTCTCCCCAGGACAGGCCTGGCTACACCGAACTTTTAGGCCTGGCTACACCTTC
TRBV19	NA	NA	TRBJ2-4	CASSSLLRGKNIQYF	TGTGCCAGTAGTTCCCTTCTTCGGGGCAAAAACATTCAGTACTTC
TRBV30	NA	NA	TRBJ1-5	CAWGGHSNQPQHF	TGTGCCTGGGGCGGACATAGCAATCAGCCCCAGCATTTT
TRBV15	many	TRBD1	TRBJ2-7	CATSRAGQVQYF	TGTGCCACCAGCAGAGCGGGACAGGTGCAGTACTTC
TRBV28	many	NA	TRBJ1-2	CASSFSGVYGYTF	TGTGCCAGCAGTTTTTCTGGAGTTTATGGCTACACCTTC
TRBV29-1	few	NA	TRBJ2-7	CSVSQGTYEQYF	TGCAGCGTTTCACAGGGAACCTACGAGCAGTACTTC
TRBV5-1	few	NA	TRBJ1-1	CASSLETGVRSRNTEAFF	TGCGCCAGCAGCTTGGAGACGGGGGTTAGGTCTCGGAACACTGAAGCTTTCTTT
TRBV28	few	TRBD2	TRBJ2-3	CASSISTGGGTTDTQYF	TGTGCCAGCAGCATTTCTACCGGGGGGGGAACGACAGATACGCAGTATTTT
TRBV28	many	NA	TRBJ1-5	CASTDPFTPGVNQPQHF	TGTGCCAGCACCGACCCCTTCACGCCGGGGGTCAATCAGCCCCAGCATTTT